A single T cell receptor (beta chain) is shown here with its context. This sample is drawn from a study of OX40 agonist ivuxolimab in advanced cancers. At the level of the study: Participants averaged 60 years of age (range about 23 to 90) and were around 80% male.

Individuals having autoimmune disease history or systemic immunosuppression were not enrolled. Profiling relied on immunoSEQ multiplex PCR, and the TCRdb table lists in-frame clones only, not all of them. The sample includes 65,000 to 95,000 clones, 80% to 90% seen only once; the top ten take about 0.73%. The CDR3 is 16 residues long. The ends were cut back, 3 bases at V and 7 bases at J, with 19 bases in the middle. Germline CDR1 reads LNHDA; CDR2 reads SQIVND (reference sequence). Sequenced here: CD4+ or CD8+ T cells sorted from blood, sampled in a trial of the OX40 agonist ivuxolimab. The chain has TRBV19 and TRBJ2-1, with D perhaps being TRBD1 or TRBD2 (5 bases each). The sequence was obtained from an adult with an advanced solid tumor such as melanoma, head and neck, liver or kidney cancer. The CDR3 protein is CASSISGTKLANEQFF. The CDR3 bases are TGTGCCAGTAGTATCTCCGGGACCAAGCTCGCGAATGAGCAGTTCTTC.